This T cell receptor (beta chain) was profiled in a study of T cell responses to AZD1222 COVID-19 vaccine. V was pared by 4 bases and J by 1 base, with 10 bases between. Germline V CDR1 and CDR2: LGHDT, YNNKEL (reference sequence). This CDR3 contains 14 residues. Points on this clone: Its antigen is currently unknown.

Study results and limitations: Baseline seropositivity characterized only a handful of AZD1222 recipients. Donors, mostly white British, included more females; clonal diversity was possibly underestimated.

Sequencing was performed with immunoSEQ multiplex PCR; in TCRdb, only in-frame clones are kept and a portion is missing. This sample has 180,000 or so clones, with over 85% found just once. The chain recombines TRBV3-1 (or the pseudogene TRBV3-2) with TRBJ1-1; D not certain. The TCR was taken from an adult who received the AZD1222 COVID-19 vaccine. Sample: peripheral blood, taken 28 days after the second AZD1222 dose. This CDR3 reads CASSPLRGNTEAFF. The CDR3 DNA is TGTGCCAGCAGCCCCCTCCGAGGGAACACTGAAGCTTTCTTT.